The source of this TCR beta chain is a study of blood T cell repertoires in COVID-19. For the study at large: Researchers got acute and convalescent COVID-19 samples from the United States, Italy and Spain. T cells, B-cell-depleted T cells, or PBMCs supplied cDNA or gDNA.

The assay was immunoSEQ multiplex PCR, and TCRdb's table has in-frame clones only and misses some. The sample holds about 200,000 clones, nearly 90% seen once. Participants spanned ages about 18 to 90 years and resided in about 24 US areas. CDR3 length equals 18 residues. Germline assignment: CDR1 GTSNPN and CDR2 SVGIG (reference sequence). V lost 1 base to trimming and J lost 3 bases; unmatched junction nucleotides: 15. This sequence was found in a woman aged 40 to 50 with acute COVID-19. The chain employs TRBV30 and TRBJ2-1; TRBD2 matches 7 bases. Source material: PBMCs or T cells enriched from blood (not recorded which). The CDR3 sequence is CAWSGIGFGGEDYNEQFF. The CDR3 DNA is TGTGCCTGGAGTGGTATTGGATTTGGGGGGGAAGACTACAATGAGCAGTTCTTC.